The 17 T cell receptor beta chains below all came from one sample that was sequenced in a study of PD-L1 blockade in urothelial cancer. Generated by immunoSEQ multiplex PCR, the TCRdb table keeps only in-frame clones and is missing some. This table has 50,000 to 55,000 clones, approximately 80% appearing once. This sample comprised PBMCs, obtained around atezolizumab (anti-PD-L1) treatment. The receptors here all came from a man between 65 and 85 years old with urothelial cancer.

The chain has TRBV28 and TRBJ2-2; 8 positions agree with TRBD1. Germline V gene data show CDR1 as MDHEN and CDR2 as SYDVKM. The CDR3 totals 15 residues. Trimming at V came to 5 bases and at J to 6 bases, leaving 8 bases not matched to a gene. The CDR3 region is CASSRQGAPSGELFF. The CDR3 nucleotides read TGTGCCAGCAGTCGGCAGGGGGCCCCGTCCGGGGAGCTGTTTTTT.

The chain is built from TRBV25-1 and TRBJ1-2; 8 nucleotides match TRBD1. The CDR3 is 16 residues long. Germline trimming cut 1 base from V and 6 bases from J; bases unmatched to any gene: 10. Germline V CDR1 and CDR2: MGHDK, SYGVNS. CDR3 region: CASSESSTGEIDGYTF. CDR3 sequence (DNA): TGTGCCAGCAGTGAATCTTCGACAGGGGAGATCGATGGCTACACCTTC.

This rearrangement joins TRBV30 to TRBJ2-7, with 7 nucleotides matching TRBD1. CDR1 is GTSNPN and CDR2 is SVGIG in the germline V gene (reference sequence). Unmatched junction bases numbered 6, after V lost 7 bases and J lost 6 bases. The CDR3 has 11 amino acids. As DNA, the CDR3 is TGTGCCTATAACAGGGGCGGCGAGCAGTACTTC. Protein product: CAYNRGGEQYF.

The chain employs TRBV7-2 and TRBJ1-2, with D hard to call. From germline, CDR1 is SGHTA and CDR2 FQGNSA. CDR3 length: 14 amino acids. The V and J ends lost 1 base and 2 bases respectively, with 8 bases between them. DNA of the CDR3: TGTGCCAGCAGCTTAGTATCCCCCAACTATGGCTACACCTTC. It specifies CASSLVSPNYGYTF.

The V and J genes are TRBV2 and TRBJ2-6; tentatively, D is TRBD1 (6 bases). Germline CDR1 and CDR2: SNHLY and FYNNEI. V shed 6 bases and J shed 0 bases, with 15 bases lying between them. This CDR3 contains 17 residues. This chain's CDR3 is CASRGGKLVSGANVLTF. The CDR3 bases are TGTGCCAGCAGAGGGGGAAAACTTGTCTCTGGGGCCAACGTCCTGACTTTC.

The chain couples TRBV7-8 to TRBJ2-1, with 11 bases that match TRBD2. V lost 5 bases, J lost 6 bases, and 0 bases stayed unmatched. The germline V gene encodes CDR1 SGHVS and CDR2 FQNEAQ. This CDR3 region has 13 residues. The CDR3: CASSGTSGNEQFF. Written as DNA, the CDR3 is TGTGCCAGCAGCGGGACTAGCGGCAATGAGCAGTTCTTC. Combining the CDR3 with reference TRBV7-8 and TRBJ2-1 gives the whole variable domain GAGVSQSPRYKVAKRGQDVALRCDPISGHVSLFWYQQALGQGPEFLTYFQNEAQLDKSGLPSDRFFAERPEGSVSTLKIQRTQQEDSAVYLCASSGTSGNEQFFGPGTRLTVL.

This sequence joins TRBV7-8 and TRBJ2-3; possible D gene TRBD1, 5 bases. This CDR3 has 14 residues. Germline V lookup: CDR1 SGHVS, CDR2 FQNEAQ. The V end lost 2 bases, the J end lost 2 bases, and 8 bases lay between the germline ends. This chain's CDR3 is CASSLLGLTDTQYF. CDR3 sequence (DNA): TGTGCCAGCAGCTTATTGGGGCTCACAGATACGCAGTATTTT.

This rearrangement joins TRBV5-1 to TRBJ2-3, with 7 bases lining up with TRBD2. The J segment lost 0 bases and the V segment lost 3 bases, leaving 7 bases of the junction unmatched. There are 16 residues in the CDR3. The V gene's germline CDR1 is SGHRS and CDR2 YFSETQ. CDR3 coding DNA: TGCGCCAGCAGCTCACGACTAGCCTCTAGCACAGATACGCAGTATTTT. Protein: CASSSRLASSTDTQYF.

CDR3 in DNA: TGTGCCGCCTCTAGCGGGGTTCGCACAGATACGCAGTATTTT. It yields the protein CAASSGVRTDTQYF. The genes are TRBV10-3 and TRBJ2-3; 9 positions match TRBD2. Germline V gene sequence: CDR1 ENHRY, CDR2 SYGVKD. V shed 11 bases, J shed 1 base, and the junction held 7 bases outside the gene matches. The length of the CDR3 is 14 residues.

The J gene is TRBJ1-3, the V gene TRBV7-6, with a weak D call TRBD1 (5 bases). Trimming cost V 8 bases and J 4 bases, with 12 bases left between them. This CDR3 region has 13 residues. Germline CDR1 and CDR2: SGHVS and FNYEAQ. The CDR3, as DNA: TGTGCCAGCGCAGGGCTCTTCGGAAACACCATATATTTT. Translating it yields CASAGLFGNTIYF.

The chain couples TRBV7-2 to TRBJ1-1; unclear D gene. V was trimmed by 1 base and J by 1 base, leaving 10 bases between them. Per the germline V gene, CDR1 is SGHTA and CDR2 is FQGNSA. The CDR3 spans 15 residues. The CDR3: CASSLVRVGNTEAFF. CDR3 DNA sequence: TGTGCCAGCAGCTTAGTTAGAGTTGGGAACACTGAAGCTTTCTTT.

The CDR3 region is CASGPDRGTEAFF. The CDR3 DNA follows: TGCGCCAGCGGACCCGACAGGGGCACTGAAGCTTTCTTT. The V and J genes are TRBV5-1 and TRBJ1-1, with TRBD1 identical over 8 bases. V lost 7 bases, J lost 4 bases, and 6 bases stayed unmatched. In germline, CDR1 is SGHRS, CDR2 YFSETQ. There are 13 residues in the CDR3.

CDR3: CASSVASGLDGYTF. The CDR3 nucleotides read TGTGCCAGCAGTGTCGCCTCGGGTCTTGATGGCTACACCTTC. The V and J genes are TRBV6-1 and TRBJ1-2; D is unresolved. This CDR3 has 14 amino acids. V was shortened by 4 bases and J by 6 bases, with 15 bases between the two germline ends. CDR1 MNHNS and CDR2 SASEGT come from the germline V gene.

J is TRBJ1-1 and V is TRBV7-9; no definite D call. The germline V gene encodes CDR1 SEHNR and CDR2 FQNEAQ (reference sequence). The germline V and J ends were trimmed by 1 base and 2 bases, with 8 bases remaining between them. The CDR3 runs to 14 residues. The CDR3 here is CASSLGTANTEAFF. For the CDR3, the DNA is TGTGCCAGCAGCTTAGGTACAGCCAACACTGAAGCTTTCTTT.

Here the CDR3 reads CASSLWTGATGELFF. The CDR3, as DNA: TGTGCCAGCAGCTTATGGACAGGGGCCACCGGGGAGCTGTTTTTT. The chain is built from TRBV7-3 and TRBJ2-2; 9 bases fit TRBD1. V was pared by 2 bases and J by 4 bases, with 2 bases of the junction left unmatched. CDR1 and CDR2 (germline): SGHTA, FQGTGA. This CDR3 has 15 amino acids.

The chain has TRBV11-2 and TRBJ1-2; tentatively, D is TRBD1 (5 bases). This CDR3 spans 13 amino acids. Germline assignment: CDR1 SGHAT and CDR2 FQNNGV. Trimming left V 5 bases short and J 8 bases short, with 15 bases between. CDR3 in DNA: TGTGCCAGCAGCCCGCAGGGAAAAGAAGGCTACACCTTC. It yields the protein CASSPQGKEGYTF. The full variable domain, in which reference TRBV11-2 and TRBJ1-2 provide the parts outside the CDR3, is EAGVAQSPRYKIIEKRQSVAFWCNPISGHATLYWYQQILGQGPKLLIQFQNNGVVDDSQLPKDRFSAERLKGVDSTLKIQPAKLEDSAVYLCASSPQGKEGYTFGSGTRLTVV.

The rearrangement uses TRBV7-2 and TRBJ1-5; D is ambiguous. The CDR3 is made up of 15 amino acids. In germline, CDR1 is SGHTA, CDR2 FQGNSA. The ends were cut back, 1 base at V and 0 bases at J, with 7 bases in the middle. The CDR3 nucleotides read TGTGCCAGCAGCTTAGGAGGCCTTAGCAATCAGCCCCAGCATTTT. It translates to CASSLGGLSNQPQHF.